This T cell receptor beta chain was obtained from a study of T cells in Graves' hyperthyroidism and ophthalmopathy. In regard to this clonotype: Its specificity is unknown.

General observations from the study: From stable hyperthyroidism, ophthalmopathy was separated by a 13 V-J model. Most clonotypes expanded in the thyroid (above 0.001) were also present in blood. Onset of ophthalmopathy came a median approximately 6.5 months after the model predicted it.

Under 3 months was the duration of disease in ophthalmopathy patients, who also had a Clinical Activity Score of at least 3 and a NOSPECS grade of at least 4. Using RNA transcripts as the source, TCR beta CDR3 regions were amplified. The primer set for the first-round RT-PCR of the TCR CDR3 was HTBI. TCRdb re-analysed the multiplex PCR reads in MiXCR, keeping a single row per CDR3 protein. The data contain over 400,000 distinct CDR3 sequences, 20% to 25% of them singletons. In germline, CDR1 is SGHRS, CDR2 YFSETQ. V shed 4 bases and J 10 bases; nucleotides not matched to a gene: 7. The CDR3 extends over 15 amino acids.

The receptor was isolated from a woman in her 70s with Graves' ophthalmopathy. The chain uses TRBV5-1 and TRBJ1-6; 11 bases fit TRBD1. Input material: blood. CDR3 DNA: TGCGCCAGCAGCCGGGACAGGGGGTTGGCGTCACCCCTCCACTTT. Encoded protein: CASSRDRGLASPLHF.